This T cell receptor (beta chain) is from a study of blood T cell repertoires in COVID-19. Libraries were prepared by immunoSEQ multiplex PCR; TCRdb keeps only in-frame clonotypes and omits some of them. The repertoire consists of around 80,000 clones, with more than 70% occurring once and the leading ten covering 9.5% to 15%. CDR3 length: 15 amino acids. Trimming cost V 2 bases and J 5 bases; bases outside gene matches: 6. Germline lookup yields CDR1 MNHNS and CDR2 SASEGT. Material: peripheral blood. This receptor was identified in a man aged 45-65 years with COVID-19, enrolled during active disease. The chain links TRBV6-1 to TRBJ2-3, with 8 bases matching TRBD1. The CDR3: CASSERTGRKDTQYF. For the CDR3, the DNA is TGTGCCAGCAGTGAAAGGACAGGGAGGAAAGATACGCAGTATTTT.